This T cell receptor beta chain is from a study of blood T cells in healthy people across ages. Study-level points and caveats: There was a strong correlation between TCR beta diversity and naive T cell percentage.

Concerning this clonotype itself: Its antigen is not known.

The sample providers were healthy Caucasian people from Russia, aged roughly 6 to 95. Total RNA extraction produced at least 5 micrograms (per sample) for the study. With a J-beta primer mix and a sample-barcoded 5' primer, a second PCR ran about 7 to 12 cycles. From the 5' RACE reads, TCRdb called clonotypes with MiXCR, one entry per CDR3 protein. The sample has over 600,000 distinct CDR3 sequences, around two fifths seen once. Germline V gene lookup returns CDR1 SGDLS and CDR2 YYNGEE. The ends were cut back, 0 bases at V and 8 bases at J, with 15 bases in the middle. The CDR3 sequence is 15 residues long.

The source is a man of 80 years or more in good health. The V and J genes are TRBV9 and TRBJ2-1, with D possibly TRBD1 on 8 matching bases. The specimen sequenced was blood. CDR3 nucleotide sequence: TGTGCCAGCAGCGTAGGCTACAGGGGGAGGGATGAGCAGTTCTTC. This gives the protein CASSVGYRGRDEQFF.